These 21 T cell receptor beta chains were sequenced from one sample in a study of Ad26.COV2.S vaccination and SARS-CoV-2 variants. Assay: immunoSEQ multiplex PCR; the TCRdb copy retains only in-frame clones and omits some. The data hold under 150,000 clones, with roughly 90% observed a single time. Sequenced here: peripheral blood, sampled after recovery from COVID-19. These receptors all come from a human donor who had recovered from COVID-19.

The chain links TRBV19 to TRBJ2-2; 12 positions agree with TRBD2. The CDR3 runs 18 residues. J gave up 4 bases and V 2 bases, and 8 bases lay outside the gene matches. The germline V gene has CDR1 LNHDA and CDR2 SQIVND (reference sequence). CDR3 residues: CASSIRLAGGLSTGELFF. CDR3 nucleotide sequence: TGTGCCAGTAGTATAAGGCTAGCGGGGGGGCTTTCCACCGGGGAGCTGTTTTTT.

This chain links TRBV29-1 with TRBJ1-1; tentative D call: TRBD1 (5 bases). CDR1 SQVTM and CDR2 ANQGSEA come from the germline V gene. Trimming left V 7 bases short and J 5 bases short, with 17 bases between. The CDR3 runs to 13 residues. CDR3: CSGAGTRRTEAFF. For the CDR3, the DNA is TGCAGCGGAGCCGGGACCCGGAGGACTGAAGCTTTCTTT.

Written as DNA, the CDR3 is TGTGCTAGTGCCACTGGGGCAGGGGAATGGGAGACCCAGTACTTC. Encoded protein: CASATGAGEWETQYF. V is TRBV12-5 and J is TRBJ2-5; maybe TRBD1 (6 bases). Looked up from germline, CDR1 is LGHNT and CDR2 is FRNRAP. The CDR3 totals 15 residues. V was shortened by 7 bases and J by 5 bases, with 20 bases between the two germline ends.

The J gene is TRBJ1-2, the V gene TRBV3-1 (or the pseudogene TRBV3-2); D remains ambiguous. This CDR3 contains 12 residues. V shed 4 bases and J shed 7 bases, with 10 bases lying between them. Germline assignment: CDR1 LGHDT and CDR2 YNNKEL (reference sequence). The CDR3 nucleotides are TGTGCCAGCAGCCCTTTAGATTCTGGCTACACCTTC. Protein sequence: CASSPLDSGYTF.

V gene TRBV27 combines with J gene TRBJ2-3; D is unresolved. CDR1 is MNHEY, CDR2 SMNVEV, per germline (reference sequence). This CDR3 has 12 residues. V lost 6 bases and J 5 bases, leaving 9 bases between the germline ends. The CDR3 here is CASSTSGDTQYF. The DNA of the CDR3 is TGTGCCAGCAGCACTTCGGGAGATACGCAGTATTTT.

The DNA of the CDR3 is TGTGCCAGCAGTAACCGGGCCCCCACCGGAGCTAACTATGGCTACACCTTC. Protein sequence: CASSNRAPTGANYGYTF. The rearrangement links TRBV2 to TRBJ1-2; D remains unclear. This CDR3 has 17 residues. Trimming shortened V by 5 bases and J by 0 bases, and 19 bases separated the two germline ends. The germline V gene has CDR1 SNHLY and CDR2 FYNNEI.

The chain joins TRBV7-8 to TRBJ1-1, with D uncertain. The CDR3 covers 12 residues. Germline CDR1 is SGHVS and CDR2 is FQNEAQ. V lost 4 bases, J lost 4 bases, and 7 bases lay in between. The CDR3 DNA follows: TGTGCCAGCAGCTCCATCCCCACTGAAGCTTTCTTT. This translates into CASSSIPTEAFF.

This clone was found a few times. This chain connects TRBV19 to TRBJ1-1, with 10 bases matching TRBD1. Looked up from germline, CDR1 is LNHDA and CDR2 is SQIVND (reference sequence). The CDR3 totals 16 residues. J gave up 6 bases and V 5 bases, and 12 bases lay outside the gene matches. In DNA, the CDR3 is TGTGCCAGTAGTGGGGGACCGGGACAGGGGTGGTCTGAAGCTTTCTTT. This gives the protein CASSGGPGQGWSEAFF.

This chain joins TRBV7-2 and TRBJ2-1, with TRBD1 as a possible D gene (7 bases). V was cut by 2 bases and J by 5 bases, with 16 bases left in between. Germline assignment: CDR1 SGHTA and CDR2 FQGNSA. This CDR3 is 16 amino acids long. CDR3 in amino acids: CASSLTPGGGHNEQFF. The DNA of the CDR3 is TGTGCCAGCAGCTTAACCCCAGGGGGAGGTCACAATGAGCAGTTCTTC.

The gene calls are TRBV12-5 and TRBJ2-1; 7 bases line up with TRBD1. Trimming removed 5 bases from V and 5 bases from J; junction bases left unmatched: 9. CDR1 is LGHNT, CDR2 FRNRAP, per germline. The CDR3 loop spans 15 amino acids. The CDR3 DNA follows: TGTGCTAGTGGTCCCCCGACAGGGCCCCACAATGAGCAGTTCTTC. This codes for CASGPPTGPHNEQFF. Filled out from reference TRBV12-5 and TRBJ2-1, the complete variable domain reads DARVTQTPRHKVTEMGQEVTMRCQPILGHNTVFWYRQTMMQGLELLAYFRNRAPLDDSGMPKDRFSAEMPDATLATLKIQPSEPRDSAVYFCASGPPTGPHNEQFFGPGTRLTVL.

The chain couples TRBV19 to TRBJ1-2; 10 bases map to TRBD1. The CDR3 totals 14 residues. Trimming cost V 5 bases and J 5 bases; bases outside gene matches: 5. CDR1 is LNHDA, CDR2 SQIVND, per germline (reference sequence). CDR3 in DNA: TGTGCCAGTAGTGCCGGGACAGGGGATTATGGCTACACCTTC. This sequence encodes CASSAGTGDYGYTF.

The J gene is TRBJ2-3, the V gene TRBV27; D is unresolved. There are 13 residues in the CDR3. Trimming left V 8 bases short and J 2 bases short, with 11 bases between. The germline gives CDR1 MNHEY, CDR2 SMNVEV (reference sequence). CDR3 bases: TGTGCCAGCCGACCGACGGACACAGATACGCAGTATTTT. Translation: CASRPTDTDTQYF.

The genes are TRBV9 and TRBJ1-4; D possibly corresponds to TRBD1 (6 bases). Germline values: CDR1 SGDLS, CDR2 YYNGEE. The V gene lost 0 bases and the J gene lost 8 bases, with 14 bases spanning the gap. The CDR3 contains 15 residues. The CDR3 DNA follows: TGTGCCAGCAGCGTAGAGGGGGGGCCTGGGGAAAAACTGTTTTTT. Its translation: CASSVEGGPGEKLFF.

Of note for this clone: At one end, the junction sequence differs from germline, possibly due to a read error. This chain links TRBV30 with TRBJ1-1; weak D call: TRBD1 (6 bases). In germline, CDR1 is GTSNPN, CDR2 SVGIG (reference sequence). This CDR3 is 13 amino acids long. The CDR3 DNA is TGTGCCTGGGGTGTACAGGGTTATACTGAAGCTTTCTTT. Translated: CAWGVQGYTEAFF.

This clone has a single count. This chain uses TRBV3-1 (or the pseudogene TRBV3-2) with TRBJ1-5, with D uncertain. Per the germline V gene, CDR1 is LGHDT and CDR2 is YNNKEL (reference sequence). This CDR3 is 14 amino acids long. V was trimmed by 0 bases and J by 3 bases, leaving 6 bases between them. The CDR3 coding sequence is TGTGCCAGCAGCCAAGATTTGGCCAATCAGCCCCAGCATTTT. This translates into CASSQDLANQPQHF.

The chain is built from TRBV27 and TRBJ2-1, with D possibly matching TRBD1 (6 bases). The CDR3 extends over 18 amino acids. Trimming shortened V by 5 bases and J by 3 bases, and 23 bases separated the two germline ends. Germline CDR1 and CDR2: MNHEY and SMNVEV (reference sequence). The CDR3 DNA follows: TGTGCCAGCAGTACGTCCGGGACACCCGGGCGTATCTACAATGAGCAGTTCTTC. Amino acid sequence: CASSTSGTPGRIYNEQFF.

The chain links TRBV19 to TRBJ1-2; 7 bases align to TRBD1. Germline CDR1 is LNHDA and CDR2 is SQIVND (reference sequence). The CDR3 is 13 amino acids. The V and J ends lost 5 bases and 4 bases, in that order; junction bases with no gene match: 4. The CDR3 DNA reads TGTGCCAGTAGTGTACAGGGGATCTATGGCTACACCTTC. Translation: CASSVQGIYGYTF.

Only one count was recorded for this clone. The chain carries TRBV7-6 and TRBJ1-1; unclear D gene. Trimming left V 5 bases short and J 0 bases short, with 16 bases between. Germline CDR1 SGHVS, CDR2 FNYEAQ. This CDR3 comprises 16 residues. The CDR3, as DNA: TGTGCCAGCAGCCCAATGTGGGAAAGGATGAACACTGAAGCTTTCTTT. Amino acid sequence: CASSPMWERMNTEAFF.

This chain uses TRBV6-2 or TRBV6-3 with TRBJ2-7; D not certain. The V end lost 6 bases, the J end lost 2 bases, and 5 bases lay between the germline ends. The germline V gene encodes CDR1 MNHEY and CDR2 SVGEGT. The CDR3 length is 11 residues. The CDR3 nucleotides read TGTGCCAGCAGCGCCACCTACGAGCAGTACTTC. As protein: CASSATYEQYF.

In this sample, this clone turned up once. The gene calls are TRBV18 and TRBJ2-3, with D perhaps TRBD1 (6 bases). The germline V gene encodes CDR1 KGHSH and CDR2 LQKENI. The CDR3 loop spans 16 amino acids. Trimming stripped 3 bases from V and 3 bases from J, with 16 bases between. The CDR3 bases are TGTGCCAGCTCACCTCGAGGCAGGGGAGAAACAGATACGCAGTATTTT. This encodes CASSPRGRGETDTQYF. Supplemented by reference TRBV18 and TRBJ2-3, the full variable domain reads NAGVMQNPRHLVRRRGQEARLRCSPMKGHSHVYWYRQLPEEGLKFMVYLQKENIIDESGMPKERFSAEFPKEGPSILRIQQVVRGDSAAYFCASSPRGRGETDTQYFGPGTRLTVL.

This chain uses TRBV7-8 with TRBJ2-6; D gene uncertain. In germline, CDR1 is SGHVS, CDR2 FQNEAQ. Trimming left V 1 base short and J 0 bases short, with 4 bases between. There are 15 residues in the CDR3. The CDR3 sequence is CASSLVVSGANVLTF. In DNA form, the CDR3 reads TGTGCCAGCAGCTTAGTGGTCTCTGGGGCCAACGTCCTGACTTTC.